This T cell receptor (beta chain) was captured by sequencing in a study of Ad26.COV2.S vaccination and SARS-CoV-2 variants. Study-level information: A participant enrolled in the COV1001 Ad26.COV2.S trial arm provided the sample. Into the muscle, Ad26.COV2.S was dosed once or twice, 56 days apart.

Whole-study results and caveats: From the TCR breadth and depth analyses, total T cell responses may have been underestimated.

CDR3 size: 13 residues. Germline V gene sequence: CDR1 MNHEY, CDR2 SVGAGI. Trimming removed 6 bases from V and 2 bases from J, with 11 bases in between. About this clone itself: No antigen is known for it.

Regarding treatment: 15 to 20 received Ad26.COV2.S at low or high dose, single or two shots; about 5 received placebo; per-sample allocation not given. Samples came from day 63 after the first vaccine or placebo injection. Vaccination used an Ad26 vector expressing Wuhan-strain SARS-CoV-2 spike. Some clones are missing from TCRdb's copy, which holds only in-frame ones; the method was immunoSEQ multiplex PCR. The table includes 450,000 to 550,000 clones, 80% to 90% detected once. The material was peripheral blood, obtained in a trial of Ad26.COV2.S vaccine versus placebo. This chain connects TRBV6-5 to TRBJ2-7; D tentatively reads TRBD1 or TRBD2 (5 bases each). The TCR sequence derives from a person aged 18-60 years who received the Ad26.COV2.S COVID-19 vaccine or a placebo. The chain's CDR3 is CASSRDGPYEQYF. For the CDR3, the DNA is TGTGCCAGCAGCCGGGACGGACCCTACGAGCAGTACTTC.